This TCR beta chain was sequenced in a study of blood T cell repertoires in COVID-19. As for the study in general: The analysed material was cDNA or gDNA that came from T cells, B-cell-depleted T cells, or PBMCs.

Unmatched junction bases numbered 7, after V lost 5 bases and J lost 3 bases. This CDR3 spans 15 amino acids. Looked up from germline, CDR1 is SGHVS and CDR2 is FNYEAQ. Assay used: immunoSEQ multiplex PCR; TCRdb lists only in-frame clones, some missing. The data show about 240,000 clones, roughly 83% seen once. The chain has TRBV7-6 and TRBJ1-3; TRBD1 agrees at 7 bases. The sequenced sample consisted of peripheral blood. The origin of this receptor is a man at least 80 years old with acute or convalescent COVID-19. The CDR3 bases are TGTGCCAGCAGCCCCTGGGACAGCCATGGAAACACCATATATTTT. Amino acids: CASSPWDSHGNTIYF. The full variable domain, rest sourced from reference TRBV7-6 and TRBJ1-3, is GAGVSQSPRYKVTKRGQDVALRCDPISGHVSLYWYRQALGQGPEFLTYFNYEAQQDKSGLPNDRFSAERPEGSISTLTIQRTEQRDSAMYRCASSPWDSHGNTIYFGEGSWLTVV.